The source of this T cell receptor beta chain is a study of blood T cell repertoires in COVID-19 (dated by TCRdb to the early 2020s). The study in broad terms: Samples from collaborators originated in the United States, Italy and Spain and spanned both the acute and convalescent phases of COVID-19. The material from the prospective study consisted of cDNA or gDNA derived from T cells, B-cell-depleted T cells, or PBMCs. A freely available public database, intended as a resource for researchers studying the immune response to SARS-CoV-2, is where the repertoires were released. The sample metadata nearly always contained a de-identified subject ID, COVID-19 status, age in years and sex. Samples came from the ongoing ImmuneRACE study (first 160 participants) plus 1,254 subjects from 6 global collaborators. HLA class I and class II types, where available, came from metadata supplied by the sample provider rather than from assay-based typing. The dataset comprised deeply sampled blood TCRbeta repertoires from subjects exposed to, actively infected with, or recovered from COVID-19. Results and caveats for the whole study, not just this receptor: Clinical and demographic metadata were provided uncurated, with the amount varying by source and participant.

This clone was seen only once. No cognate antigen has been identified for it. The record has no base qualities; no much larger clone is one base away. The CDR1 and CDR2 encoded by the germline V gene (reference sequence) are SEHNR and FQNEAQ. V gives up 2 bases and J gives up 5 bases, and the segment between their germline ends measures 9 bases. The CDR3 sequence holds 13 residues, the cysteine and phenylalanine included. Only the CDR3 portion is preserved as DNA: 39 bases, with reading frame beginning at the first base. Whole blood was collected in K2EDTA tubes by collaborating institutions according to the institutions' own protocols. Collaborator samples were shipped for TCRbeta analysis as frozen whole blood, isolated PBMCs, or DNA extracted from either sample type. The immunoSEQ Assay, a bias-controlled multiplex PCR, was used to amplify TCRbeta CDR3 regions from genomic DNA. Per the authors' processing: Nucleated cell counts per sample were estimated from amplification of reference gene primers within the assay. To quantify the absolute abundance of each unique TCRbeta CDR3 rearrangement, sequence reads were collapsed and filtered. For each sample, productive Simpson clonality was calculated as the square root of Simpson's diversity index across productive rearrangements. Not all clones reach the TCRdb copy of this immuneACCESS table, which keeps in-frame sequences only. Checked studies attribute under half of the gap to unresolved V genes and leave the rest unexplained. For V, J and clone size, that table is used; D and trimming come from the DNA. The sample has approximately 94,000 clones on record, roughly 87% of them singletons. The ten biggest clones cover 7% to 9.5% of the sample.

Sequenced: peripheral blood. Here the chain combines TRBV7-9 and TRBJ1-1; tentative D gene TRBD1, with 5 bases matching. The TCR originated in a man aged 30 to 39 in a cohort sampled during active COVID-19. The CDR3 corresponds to CASSLTQVTEAFF. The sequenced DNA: TGTGCCAGCAGCTTAACACAGGTTACTGAAGCTTTCTTT. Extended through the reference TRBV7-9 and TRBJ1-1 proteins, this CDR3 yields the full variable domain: DTGVSQNPRHKITKRGQNVTFRCDPISEHNRLYWYRQTLGQGPEFLTYFQNEAQLEKSRLLSDRFSAERPKGSFSTLEIQRTEQGDSAMYLCASSLTQVTEAFFGQGTRLTVV.